These 22 T cell receptor beta chains came from one sample sequenced in a study of tumor and adjacent non-tumor tissue in lung cancer. No cell sorting was done before RNA was extracted from the tissue. More than 3 cm separated this lung sample from the edge of the tumor. TCRbeta libraries were built with three rounds of nested PCR, modified from ARM-PCR. From the multiplex PCR reads, TCRdb called clonotypes with MiXCR, one entry per CDR3 protein. The table has some 100,000 distinct CDR3 sequences, roughly 78% seen once; the top ten hold about 31%. Material for sequencing was distant non-tumor lung tissue. The receptors were gathered from a man in his 60s with small cell lung cancer.

About this clonotype itself: The conserved phenylalanine or tryptophan normally closing the CDR3 is absent here, so this likely arose from a read error. This chain connects TRBV4-1 to TRBJ2-7; D is possibly TRBD2 (5 bases). The CDR3 runs 13 residues. V dropped 8 bases and J dropped 3 bases, with 14 bases sitting between them. Germline lookup yields CDR1 MGHRA and CDR2 YSYEKL. CDR3 DNA sequence: TGCGCCAGCTGTTTCGACGGACTCTACGAGCAGTACTTA. Translation: CASCFDGLYEQYL.

Notes on this clonotype: One end of the junction does not line up with germline, which may come from a read error. The V call is TRBV11-2, the J call TRBJ2-2; 8 bases agree with TRBD2. CDR3 length: 13 residues. The germline CDR1 and CDR2 sequences are SGHAT and FQNNGV. The CDR3, as DNA: TGTGCCAGCAGCTCAGGACTAGCCGGGGAGCTGCATTTC. It translates to CASSSGLAGELHF. Combining the CDR3 with reference TRBV11-2 and TRBJ2-2 gives the whole variable domain EAGVAQSPRYKIIEKRQSVAFWCNPISGHATLYWYQQILGQGPKLLIQFQNNGVVDDSQLPKDRFSAERLKGVDSTLKIQPAKLEDSAVYLCASSSGLAGELHFGEGSRLTVL.

In regard to this clonotype: Relative to the germline gene, one junction end is altered; a read error may explain this. V and J are TRBV10-3 and TRBJ1-1, with a tentative D call TRBD1 (5 bases). This CDR3 is built from 14 residues. The V gene's germline CDR1 is ENHRY and CDR2 SYGVKD. The CDR3 DNA reads as TGTGCCATCAGTGTGGGACCGGAGATAGCTGAGGCTTTCTTT. This encodes CAISVGPEIAEAFF.

With respect to this clonotype: This may come from a read error, since a much larger clone is one base off. V is TRBV30 and J is TRBJ2-2; the D call may be TRBD1 or TRBD2 (5 bases each). In germline, CDR1 is GTSNPN, CDR2 SVGIG (reference sequence). This CDR3 has 16 residues. The CDR3, as DNA: TGTGCCCGAGGGTCGGGGCGTTCACTGAACACCGGGGAGCCGTTTTTT. Translated, it gives CARGSGRSLNTGEPFF.

About this clonotype: The germline gene is not matched at one end of the junction; a read error may be the cause. J is TRBJ1-5 and V is TRBV30; 12 bases fit TRBD1. The CDR3 covers 15 residues. Germline V gene sequence: CDR1 GTSNPN, CDR2 SVGIG (reference sequence). The CDR3 is CTWRGGTGGNQPQHF. CDR3 in DNA: TGTACCTGGAGAGGTGGGACAGGGGGCAATCAACCCCAGCATTTT.

This clonotype was counted ten times or more. The rearrangement joins TRBV20-1 to TRBJ2-7; D could derive from TRBD1 or TRBD2 (6 bases each). In germline, CDR1 is DFQATT, CDR2 SNEGSKA (reference sequence). Trimming shortened V by 2 bases and J by 3 bases, and 14 bases separated the two germline ends. The CDR3 spans 14 residues. The CDR3, as DNA: TGCAGTGCTAGAAGAGGGGGGAACCTCTACGAGCAGTACTTC. Translating gives CSARRGGNLYEQYF.

This clonotype came up once. Germline is not matched at one junction end, which may reflect a read error. The chain links TRBV4-2 to TRBJ2-7; the match to TRBD1 covers 7 bases. Germline values: CDR1 LGHNA, CDR2 YNFKEQ. The CDR3 loop spans 15 amino acids. CDR3 sequence: CASSQERTGVYDQYF. In nucleotides, the CDR3 is TGTGCCAGCAGCCAGGAGCGCACAGGGGTCTACGATCAGTACTTC.

V and J are TRBV6-5 and TRBJ2-1, with a tentative D call TRBD2 (5 bases). V was shortened by 2 bases and J by 12 bases, with 17 bases between the two germline ends. The CDR3 loop spans 14 amino acids. Per germline, CDR1 MNHEY and CDR2 SVGAGI. CDR3 in DNA: TGTGCCAGCAGTTACGGCGCCCCCGCTGGAGGGCAGTTCTTC. This codes for CASSYGAPAGGQFF.

This clonotype is a singleton in its sample. This chain connects TRBV20-1 to TRBJ2-7; the match to TRBD1 covers 7 bases. The germline V gene has CDR1 DFQATT and CDR2 SNEGSKA (reference sequence). The CDR3 contains 16 residues. The V and J ends lost 3 bases and 5 bases, in that order; junction bases with no gene match: 16. As DNA, the CDR3 is TGCAGTGCTAGGGATCAGGACAGGCTTATCACCGACGAGCAGTACTTC. Translating gives CSARDQDRLITDEQYF.

About this clonotype: A read error is possible here, since a much larger clone lies one base away. The CDR3 loop is CSANFQRGGVNTEAFF. CDR3 nucleotide sequence: TGCAGTGCTAACTTCCAGAGGGGGGGCGTGAACACTGAAGCTTTCTTT. The V gene is TRBV20-1, the J gene TRBJ1-1; tentative D call: TRBD1 (6 bases). Deletions cut 4 bases from V and 0 bases from J, with 18 bases between. Germline-derived CDR1 and CDR2 are DFQATT and SNEGSKA (reference sequence). There are 16 residues in the CDR3.

This clonotype was detected once. At one of its ends the junction is not consistent with the germline gene, which may arise from a read error. The chain has TRBV6-5 and TRBJ2-7; possibly TRBD2 for D (6 bases). Looked up from germline, CDR1 is MNHEY and CDR2 is SVGAGI. The CDR3 has 16 residues. CDR3 in amino acids: CASSSSTSRTSYEQYF. The CDR3 DNA follows: TGTGCCAGCAGTTCAAGCACTAGCAGGACTTCCTACGAGCAATACTTC.

Comment on this clonotype: A read error may be the cause here, since a much bigger clone is one base away. V and J are TRBV20-1 and TRBJ2-1; D might be TRBD1 or TRBD2, each matching 5 bases. Germline assignment: CDR1 DFQATT and CDR2 SNEGSKA (reference sequence). Trimming took 0 bases from V and 13 from J, leaving 13 bases between them. The CDR3 has 12 amino acids. The CDR3 here is CSARDQGVDQFF. The CDR3 DNA reads as TGCAGTGCTAGAGATCAGGGAGTTGATCAGTTCTTC.

A few counts support this clonotype. This sequence joins TRBV5-6 and TRBJ1-1; tentatively, D is TRBD1 (6 bases). The CDR3 length is 14 residues. With 5 bases removed from V and 5 bases from J, the gap between germline ends came to 16 bases. CDR1 is SGHDT and CDR2 is YYEEEE in the germline V gene. The CDR3 is CASRLRQVGTEAFF. The CDR3 region has the DNA TGTGCCAGCAGGTTGAGACAGGTGGGGACTGAAGCTTTCTTT. The variable domain in full, completed from reference TRBV5-6 and TRBJ1-1, reads DAGVTQSPTHLIKTRGQQVTLRCSPKSGHDTVSWYQQALGQGPQFIFQYYEEEERQRGNFPDRFSGHQFPNYSSELNVNALLLGDSALYLCASRLRQVGTEAFFGQGTRLTVV.

A word on this clonotype: The CDR3 does not end in the conserved phenylalanine or tryptophan, so this is likely a read error. This rearrangement joins TRBV29-1 to TRBJ1-1; no definite D call. V was cut by 5 bases and J by 10 bases, with 8 bases left in between. The germline gives CDR1 SQVTM, CDR2 ANQGSEA. The CDR3 sequence is 9 residues long. The CDR3: CSVHEGAFL. In DNA form, the CDR3 reads TGCAGCGTTCACGAGGGAGCTTTCTTG.

V is TRBV7-6 and J is TRBJ2-2, with D possibly matching TRBD2 (5 bases). In germline, CDR1 is SGHVS, CDR2 FNYEAQ. CDR3 length: 12 residues. V lost 5 bases, J lost 8 bases, and 9 bases lay in between. The CDR3 sequence: CASSHEGGELFF. The CDR3 coding sequence is TGTGCCAGCAGCCACGAGGGTGGGGAGCTGTTTTTT.

On this clonotype: One end of the junction is discordant with germline, which a read error may explain. This rearrangement joins TRBV6-2 or TRBV6-3 to TRBJ2-3, with TRBD2 matching 9 bases. The CDR3 loop spans 17 amino acids. The germline V gene encodes CDR1 MNHEY and CDR2 SVGEGT. CDR3 bases: TGTGCCGGCAGTTACTCCCTAGCGGGAAGGCAGGCAGATACGCAGTATTTT. Translation: CAGSYSLAGRQADTQYF.

This clonotype was seen many times. This chain uses TRBV4-1 with TRBJ2-1, with 8 bases lining up with TRBD2. This CDR3 region has 17 residues. After removal of 3 bases from V and 8 bases from J, the junction contained 15 bases not matched to a gene. The germline V gene has CDR1 MGHRA and CDR2 YSYEKL. CDR3 in amino acids: CASSHGSTSGLYDEQFF. The CDR3 DNA reads as TGCGCCAGCAGCCATGGATCTACTAGCGGCCTATACGATGAGCAGTTCTTC.

In regard to this clonotype: One end of the junction does not line up with germline, which may come from a read error. The chain has TRBV28 and TRBJ1-1; no clear D. The CDR3 runs to 13 residues. The germline V gene has CDR1 MDHEN and CDR2 SYDVKM. The CDR3 spells CANRSWVNTGAFF. CDR3 DNA: TGTGCCAACAGATCCTGGGTGAACACTGGAGCTTTCTTC.

With respect to this clonotype: In this CDR3 the conserved last residue, phenylalanine or tryptophan, is missing, so a read error is likely. V is TRBV11-2 and J is TRBJ2-4, with D tentatively TRBD1 or TRBD2 (6 bases each). The CDR3 has 15 amino acids. Trimming took off 0 bases at V and 12 bases at J, with 18 bases between the two ends. Germline V gene data show CDR1 as SGHAT and CDR2 as FQNNGV. The CDR3 region has the DNA TGTGCCAGCAGCTTAGATCCCGGGGGCACTGCCACTCAGTACATC. Amino acid sequence: CASSLDPGGTATQYI.

The V and J genes are TRBV6-1 and TRBJ2-7; unclear D gene. CDR1 is MNHNS and CDR2 is SASEGT in the germline V gene. The length of the CDR3 is 14 residues. CDR3 sequence reads: CVSRRGTVTYEQYV. DNA for the CDR3: TGTGTCAGCAGACGAGGAACTGTGACCTACGAGCAGTACGTC.

This clonotype was observed at least ten times. The rearrangement uses TRBV5-1 and TRBJ2-2; D gene unclear. CDR1 and CDR2 from the germline V gene are SGHRS and YFSETQ. The V and J ends lost 3 bases and 6 bases respectively, with 9 bases between them. The CDR3 covers 13 residues. CDR3 protein: CASSWKIAGELFF. CDR3 bases: TGCGCCAGCAGCTGGAAGATCGCCGGGGAGCTGTTTTTT.

The chain carries TRBV29-1 and TRBJ2-1; D unresolved. CDR1 and CDR2 (germline): SQVTM, ANQGSEA. The CDR3 spans 11 residues. The CDR3 DNA reads as TGCAGTGTTACTTACGTAAATGAGCAGTTCTTC. It encodes CSVTYVNEQFF.